Each of the 26 T cell receptor beta chains below was sequenced from the same sample in a study of cytomegalovirus exposure and HLA in healthy donors. 60 Vbeta and 13 Jbeta primers were used in PCR. Some clones are missing from TCRdb's copy, which holds only in-frame ones; the method was immunoSEQ multiplex PCR. The sample contains 160,000 or so clones, around three quarters of which appear only once. The material sequenced was PBMCs. These receptors were obtained from a man aged 40-49 years in good health and CMV-seronegative.

The chain links TRBV4-1 to TRBJ1-1; the match to TRBD1 covers 8 bases. Trimming took 5 bases from V and 4 from J; bases not matched to a gene: 3. CDR1 is MGHRA and CDR2 is YSYEKL in the germline V gene. The CDR3 is made up of 13 amino acids. The chain's CDR3 is CASSDRGFTEAFF. The CDR3 DNA sequence: TGCGCCAGCAGCGACAGGGGTTTCACTGAAGCTTTCTTT.

Judged by abundance, this clone is medium-sized. The genes are TRBV27 and TRBJ2-7; D ambiguous. Germline values: CDR1 MNHEY, CDR2 SMNVEV (reference sequence). CDR3 length equals 15 residues. With 6 bases removed from V and 3 bases from J, the gap between germline ends came to 18 bases. CDR3 nucleotides: TGTGCCAGCAGACCCGGGTCCCGAAGCCTCTACGAGCAGTACGTC. Translating gives CASRPGSRSLYEQYV.

The chain uses TRBV27 and TRBJ2-5; tentative D call: TRBD2 (6 bases). The germline gives CDR1 MNHEY, CDR2 SMNVEV (reference sequence). Between the trimmed V and J ends, which lost 11 bases and 3 bases, there was a span of 19 bases. CDR3 length: 14 amino acids. The CDR3 DNA is TGTGCCTGCGACGATCGGGAGAGGGAAGAGACCCAGTACTTC. Its translation is CACDDREREETQYF.

The V gene is TRBV28, the J gene TRBJ1-2; 8 nucleotides match TRBD1. V was clipped by 2 bases and J by 6 bases; unmatched bases: 2. The CDR3 contains 13 residues. From germline, CDR1 is MDHEN and CDR2 SYDVKM. CDR3 in amino acids: CASSLIQGDGYTF. CDR3 nucleotides: TGTGCCAGCAGTTTAATACAGGGGGATGGCTACACCTTC.

The gene calls are TRBV7-9 and TRBJ2-3; D not resolved. Germline V gene sequence: CDR1 SEHNR, CDR2 FQNEAQ (reference sequence). V gave up 1 base and J gave up 0 bases, with 11 bases separating them. CDR3 length: 16 amino acids. CDR3 amino acids: CASSLGIYPSTDTQYF. The CDR3 DNA follows: TGTGCCAGCAGCTTAGGAATCTACCCTAGCACAGATACGCAGTATTTT.

The chain employs TRBV5-1 and TRBJ1-2; tentatively, D is TRBD1 (5 bases). CDR1 and CDR2 (germline): SGHRS, YFSETQ. The CDR3 contains 17 residues. The V end lost 2 bases, the J end lost 6 bases, and 23 bases lay between the germline ends. The DNA of the CDR3 is TGCGCCAGCAGCTTAAATCCAGGGCGCAAAACGCCTGATGGCTACACCTTC. It is translated as CASSLNPGRKTPDGYTF.

The V and J genes are TRBV28 and TRBJ2-6; TRBD1 aligns across 9 bases. Germline CDR1 reads MDHEN; CDR2 reads SYDVKM. The CDR3 extends over 18 amino acids. After removal of 3 bases from V and 4 bases from J, the junction contained 10 bases not matched to a gene. CDR3 protein: CASSFRGTGSFGANVLTF. Written as DNA, the CDR3 is TGTGCCAGCAGTTTTCGGGGGACAGGGAGCTTCGGGGCCAACGTCCTGACTTTC.

This clone was counted only a few times. The chain combines TRBV19 with TRBJ1-5; maybe TRBD1 (6 bases). The CDR3 covers 19 residues. Germline CDR1 reads LNHDA; CDR2 reads SQIVND (reference sequence). Trimming cost V 5 bases and J 1 base, with 24 bases left between them. The DNA for the CDR3 is TGTGCCAGTAGTCGCCAGAGACCGGGACACCAGGGGAGCAATCAGCCCCAGCATTTT. Protein: CASSRQRPGHQGSNQPQHF. The whole variable domain, filled in from reference TRBV19 and TRBJ1-5, reads DGGITQSPKYLFRKEGQNVTLSCEQNLNHDAMYWYRQDPGQGLRLIYYSQIVNDFQKGDIAEGYSVSREKKESFPLTVTSAQKNPTAFYLCASSRQRPGHQGSNQPQHFGDGTRLSIL.

CDR3 bases: TGTGCCAGCAGCTCTCCAGCCACCAGGGCCCGGGAGCCCCAGCATTTT. It specifies CASSSPATRAREPQHF. The chain employs TRBV13 and TRBJ1-5; maybe TRBD1 (5 bases). Germline-derived CDR1 and CDR2 are PRHDT and FYEKMQ (reference sequence). This CDR3 spans 16 amino acids. V was cut by 4 bases and J by 8 bases, with 21 bases left in between.

The V call is TRBV27, the J call TRBJ1-1; TRBD1 matches 8 bases. Germline V gives CDR1 MNHEY, CDR2 SMNVEV (reference sequence). V was pared by 4 bases and J by 3 bases, with 4 bases of the junction left unmatched. The CDR3 extends over 14 amino acids. The DNA of the CDR3 is TGTGCCAGCAGTTCCCGACAGGGGCACACTGAAGCTTTCTTT. This encodes CASSSRQGHTEAFF.

The chain carries TRBV9 and TRBJ2-7, with a tentative D call TRBD2 (6 bases). Germline V gene sequence: CDR1 SGDLS, CDR2 YYNGEE. The V end lost 0 bases, the J end lost 2 bases, and 9 bases lay between the germline ends. This CDR3 region has 14 residues. CDR3 nucleotides: TGTGCCAGCAGCGTAGGGAGGGGTACCTACGAGCAGTACTTC. Protein sequence: CASSVGRGTYEQYF.

This chain links TRBV19 with TRBJ2-6, with D possibly TRBD1 on 6 matching bases. CDR1 is LNHDA and CDR2 is SQIVND in the germline V gene (reference sequence). This CDR3 comprises 18 residues. V lost 5 bases to trimming and J lost 0 bases, with 17 bases between them. The DNA of the CDR3 is TGTGCCAGTAGTGTCGACCTAGGGACACCCTCTGGGGCCAACGTCCTGACTTTC. This sequence encodes CASSVDLGTPSGANVLTF.

This clone appeared a few times. The rearrangement links TRBV9 to TRBJ2-5; 7 bases are shared with TRBD1. Unmatched junction bases numbered 12, after V lost 3 bases and J lost 7 bases. The CDR3 consists of 15 residues. The V gene's germline CDR1 is SGDLS and CDR2 YYNGEE. The CDR3 here is CASSGGGQTMGTQYF. The CDR3 nucleotides are TGTGCCAGCAGCGGAGGGGGACAGACGATGGGGACCCAGTACTTC.

This sequence joins TRBV2 and TRBJ2-3; TRBD2 matches at 8 bases. This CDR3 has 15 residues. Germline CDR1 reads SNHLY; CDR2 reads FYNNEI. V lost 7 bases and J lost 5; bases outside the gene matches: 11. CDR3: CASTDEAGVEDTQYF. In DNA form, the CDR3 reads TGTGCCAGCACGGACGAAGCGGGAGTGGAAGATACGCAGTATTTT.

The CDR3 DNA follows: TGTGCCAGCAGTTTCACAGGGCTGGGGCAGTTCTTC. Residues: CASSFTGLGQFF. The genes are TRBV28 and TRBJ2-1; a weak D match, TRBD1 (6 bases). The V gene's germline CDR1 is MDHEN and CDR2 SYDVKM. The CDR3 covers 12 residues. V was trimmed by 3 bases and J by 12 bases, leaving 12 bases between them. The full variable domain, in which reference TRBV28 and TRBJ2-1 provide the parts outside the CDR3, is DVKVTQSSRYLVKRTGEKVFLECVQDMDHENMFWYRQDPGLGLRLIYFSYDVKMKEKGDIPEGYSVSREKKERFSLILESASTNQTSMYLCASSFTGLGQFFGPGTRLTVL.

This clone was counted only a few times. This chain uses TRBV11-2 with TRBJ2-1, with 7 bases identical to TRBD2. The germline V gene encodes CDR1 SGHAT and CDR2 FQNNGV. J gave up 6 bases and V 5 bases, and 4 bases lay outside the gene matches. CDR3 length: 13 amino acids. The CDR3 coding sequence is TGTGCCAGCAGCGAGTCGGGAGGCAATGAGCAGTTCTTC. It translates to CASSESGGNEQFF.

A note on this clone: The same CDR3 can be traced to other DNA sequences in this sample. V gene TRBV5-1 combines with J gene TRBJ2-5; D perhaps matches TRBD2 (5 bases). The ends were cut back, 4 bases at V and 2 bases at J, with 9 bases in the middle. This CDR3 is built from 13 residues. Germline CDR1 reads SGHRS; CDR2 reads YFSETQ. In DNA, the CDR3 is TGCGCCAGCAGCCGGGATTCACAAGAGACCCAGTACTTC. Translated, it gives CASSRDSQETQYF.

The rearrangement links TRBV5-1 to TRBJ1-6; 8 nucleotides align to TRBD1. CDR3 length equals 14 residues. Germline values: CDR1 SGHRS, CDR2 YFSETQ. V shed 7 bases and J 9 bases; nucleotides not matched to a gene: 9. The CDR3 bases are TGCGCCAGCTCCCCCGCTACAGGGGGTTCACCCCTCCACTTT. Its translation: CASSPATGGSPLHF.

The rearrangement joins TRBV28 to TRBJ1-3; 12 nucleotides line up with TRBD1. This CDR3 contains 17 residues. Germline lookup yields CDR1 MDHEN and CDR2 SYDVKM. With V trimmed by 4 bases and J by 3 bases, 7 bases remained unmatched. CDR3 sequence: CASSSGTGGGFGNTIYF. The CDR3 DNA is TGTGCCAGCAGTTCAGGGACAGGGGGCGGCTTTGGAAACACCATATATTTT.

This clone was seen a few times. The chain is built from TRBV4-2 and TRBJ2-5; 10 nucleotides agree with TRBD2. V gave up 0 bases and J gave up 3 bases; unmatched junction bases: 10. CDR3 size: 18 residues. Germline assignment: CDR1 LGHNA and CDR2 YNFKEQ. The CDR3 loop is CASSQDRGTSDRKETQYF. CDR3 DNA: TGTGCCAGCAGCCAAGATCGCGGGACTAGCGACCGCAAAGAGACCCAGTACTTC.

The J gene is TRBJ2-5, the V gene TRBV30; TRBD2 matches 8 bases. V dropped 5 bases and J dropped 4; count of bases not matched to a gene: 9. Germline V CDR1 and CDR2: GTSNPN, SVGIG (reference sequence). CDR3 length equals 14 residues. The CDR3 DNA sequence: TGTGCCTGGGGCAGCGGGAGTAGTGGAGAGACCCAGTACTTC. It specifies CAWGSGSSGETQYF.

This chain joins TRBV30 and TRBJ1-3, with D unresolved. Trimming cost V 1 base and J 0 bases, with 13 bases left between them. Germline V gives CDR1 GTSNPN, CDR2 SVGIG (reference sequence). The CDR3 has 16 amino acids. The CDR3 is CAWSGQGFLSGNTIYF. In DNA form, the CDR3 reads TGTGCCTGGAGTGGACAAGGCTTCCTCTCTGGAAACACCATATATTTT.

The V gene is TRBV10-3, the J gene TRBJ1-3, with TRBD1 matching 7 bases. The CDR3 consists of 20 residues. Germline V gives CDR1 ENHRY, CDR2 SYGVKD. Trimming cost V 2 bases and J 1 base; bases outside gene matches: 17. This CDR3 reads CAISEPTGTDLSWSGNTIYF. DNA of the CDR3: TGTGCCATCAGTGAGCCTACCGGGACAGACCTAAGCTGGTCTGGAAACACCATATATTTT.

This clone has only one observation. V and J are TRBV15 and TRBJ2-1; D may be TRBD2 (6 bases). Germline V lookup: CDR1 LNHNV, CDR2 YYDKDF (reference sequence). Trimming left V 5 bases short and J 0 bases short, with 8 bases between. The CDR3 is made up of 14 amino acids. The CDR3 reads CATSLRDSYNEQFF. CDR3 sequence (DNA): TGTGCCACCAGCTTGCGGGACTCCTACAATGAGCAGTTCTTC.

This clone was seen only a few times. The J gene is TRBJ1-4, the V gene TRBV30, with D perhaps TRBD1 (6 bases). Germline V lookup: CDR1 GTSNPN, CDR2 SVGIG (reference sequence). V lost 1 base and J 3 bases, leaving 9 bases between the germline ends. The CDR3 has 14 amino acids. The CDR3 nucleotides are TGTGCCTGGAGTGACAGGGAACCTAATGAAAAACTGTTTTTT. Translating it yields CAWSDREPNEKLFF.

This clone was seen more than once but under ten times. The rearrangement links TRBV27 to TRBJ1-1, with D maybe TRBD1 (5 bases). Germline values: CDR1 MNHEY, CDR2 SMNVEV (reference sequence). CDR3 length: 17 residues. V lost 1 base, J lost 4 bases, and 19 bases lay in between. The CDR3 protein is CASSLFGGDVGITEAFF. CDR3 DNA: TGTGCCAGCAGTTTATTTGGGGGGGACGTAGGGATCACTGAAGCTTTCTTT.